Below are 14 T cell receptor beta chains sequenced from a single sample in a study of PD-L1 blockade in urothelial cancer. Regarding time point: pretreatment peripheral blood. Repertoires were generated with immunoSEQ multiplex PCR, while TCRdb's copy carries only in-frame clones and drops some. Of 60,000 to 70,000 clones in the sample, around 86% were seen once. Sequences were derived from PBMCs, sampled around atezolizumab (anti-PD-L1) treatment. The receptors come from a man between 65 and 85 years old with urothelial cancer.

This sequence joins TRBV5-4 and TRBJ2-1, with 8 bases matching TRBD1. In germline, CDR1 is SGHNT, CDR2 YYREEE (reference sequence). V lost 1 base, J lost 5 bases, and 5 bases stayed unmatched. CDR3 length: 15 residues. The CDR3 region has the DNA TGTGCCAGCAGCTTGCGGACAGGGCTGGACAATGAGCAGTTCTTC. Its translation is CASSLRTGLDNEQFF.

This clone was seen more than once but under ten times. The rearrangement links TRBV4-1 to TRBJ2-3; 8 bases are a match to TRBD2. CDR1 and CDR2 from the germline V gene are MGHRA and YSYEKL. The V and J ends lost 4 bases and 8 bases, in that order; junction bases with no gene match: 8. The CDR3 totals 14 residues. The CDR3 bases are TGCGCCAGCAGCCTGGGACTAGAGGTTTCTACGCAGTATTTT. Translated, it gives CASSLGLEVSTQYF.

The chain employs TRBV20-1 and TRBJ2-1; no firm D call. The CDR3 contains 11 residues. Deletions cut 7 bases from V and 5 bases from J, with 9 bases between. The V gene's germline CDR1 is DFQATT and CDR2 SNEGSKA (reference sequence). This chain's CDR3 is CSVIADNEQFF. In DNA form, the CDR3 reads TGCAGTGTAATCGCAGACAATGAGCAGTTCTTC.

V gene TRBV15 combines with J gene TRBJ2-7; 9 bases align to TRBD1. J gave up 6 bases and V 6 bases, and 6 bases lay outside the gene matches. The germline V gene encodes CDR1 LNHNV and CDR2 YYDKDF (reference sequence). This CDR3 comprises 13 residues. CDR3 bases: TGTGCCACCAGTTGGGACAGGGAGGGCGAGCAGTACTTC. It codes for CATSWDREGEQYF.

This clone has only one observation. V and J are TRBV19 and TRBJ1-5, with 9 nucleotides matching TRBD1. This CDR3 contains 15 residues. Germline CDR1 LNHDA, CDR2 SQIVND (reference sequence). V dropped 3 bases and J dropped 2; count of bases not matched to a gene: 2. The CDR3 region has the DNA TGTGCCAGTAGTATTAGGACAGGGGGCAATCAGCCCCAGCATTTT. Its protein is CASSIRTGGNQPQHF.

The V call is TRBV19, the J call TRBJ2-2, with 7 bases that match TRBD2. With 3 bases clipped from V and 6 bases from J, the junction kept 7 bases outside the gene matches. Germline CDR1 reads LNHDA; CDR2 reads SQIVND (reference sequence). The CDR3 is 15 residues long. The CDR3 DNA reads TGTGCCAGTAGTATTCTTTCTGGGGGGGCCGGGGAGCTGTTTTTT. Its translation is CASSILSGGAGELFF.

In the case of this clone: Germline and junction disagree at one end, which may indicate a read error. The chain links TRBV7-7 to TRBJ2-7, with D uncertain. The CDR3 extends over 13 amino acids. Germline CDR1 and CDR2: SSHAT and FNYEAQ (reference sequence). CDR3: CASSLDPGREQYF. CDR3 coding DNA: TGTGCTAGCAGCTTAGACCCGGGTCGCGAGCAGTACTTC.

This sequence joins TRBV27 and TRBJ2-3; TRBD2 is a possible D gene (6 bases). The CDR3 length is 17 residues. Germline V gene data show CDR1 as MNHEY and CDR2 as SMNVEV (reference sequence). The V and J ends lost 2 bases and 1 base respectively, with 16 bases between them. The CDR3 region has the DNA TGTGCCAGCAGTTTAAGGTCCAGGGCTAGCGGCACAGATACGCAGTATTTT. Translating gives CASSLRSRASGTDTQYF.

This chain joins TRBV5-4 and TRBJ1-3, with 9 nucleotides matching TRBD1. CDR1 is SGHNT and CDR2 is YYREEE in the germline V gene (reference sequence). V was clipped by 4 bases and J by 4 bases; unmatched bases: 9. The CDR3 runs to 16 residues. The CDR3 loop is CASSTPTGGRGNTIYF. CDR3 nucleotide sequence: TGTGCCAGCAGCACCCCGACAGGGGGTCGGGGAAACACCATATATTTT.

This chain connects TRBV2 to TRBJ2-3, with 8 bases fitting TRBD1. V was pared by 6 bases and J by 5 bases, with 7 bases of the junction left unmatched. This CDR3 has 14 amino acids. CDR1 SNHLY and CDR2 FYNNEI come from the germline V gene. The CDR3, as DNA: TGTGCCAGCAGGGATCTAACAGGGGGAGATACGCAGTATTTT. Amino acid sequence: CASRDLTGGDTQYF.

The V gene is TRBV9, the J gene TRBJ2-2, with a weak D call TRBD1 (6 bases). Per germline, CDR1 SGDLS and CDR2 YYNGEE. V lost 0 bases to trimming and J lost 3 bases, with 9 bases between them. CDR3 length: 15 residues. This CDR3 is CASSVAGDDTGELFF. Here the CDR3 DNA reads TGTGCCAGCAGCGTAGCAGGGGATGACACCGGGGAGCTGTTTTTT.

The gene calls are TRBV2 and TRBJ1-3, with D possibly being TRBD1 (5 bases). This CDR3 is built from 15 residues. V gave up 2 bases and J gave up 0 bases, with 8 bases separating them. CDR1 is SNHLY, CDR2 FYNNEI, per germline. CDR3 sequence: CASSERGFSGNTIYF. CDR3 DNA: TGTGCCAGCAGTGAACGGGGGTTCTCTGGAAACACCATATATTTT.

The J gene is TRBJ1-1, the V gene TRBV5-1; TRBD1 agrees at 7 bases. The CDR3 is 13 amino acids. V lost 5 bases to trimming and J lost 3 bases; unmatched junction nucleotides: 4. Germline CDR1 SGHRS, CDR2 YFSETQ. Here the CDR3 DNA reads TGCGCCAGCAGTCGTACAGGGGACACTGAAGCTTTCTTT. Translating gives CASSRTGDTEAFF.

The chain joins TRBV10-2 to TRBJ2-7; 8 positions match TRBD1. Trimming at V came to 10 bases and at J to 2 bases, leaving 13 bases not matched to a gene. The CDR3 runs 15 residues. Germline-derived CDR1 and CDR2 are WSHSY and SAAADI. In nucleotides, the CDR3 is TGCGCCACCAGGGGTTTGGGGACAGGCGCCTACGAGCAGTACTTC. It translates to CATRGLGTGAYEQYF.